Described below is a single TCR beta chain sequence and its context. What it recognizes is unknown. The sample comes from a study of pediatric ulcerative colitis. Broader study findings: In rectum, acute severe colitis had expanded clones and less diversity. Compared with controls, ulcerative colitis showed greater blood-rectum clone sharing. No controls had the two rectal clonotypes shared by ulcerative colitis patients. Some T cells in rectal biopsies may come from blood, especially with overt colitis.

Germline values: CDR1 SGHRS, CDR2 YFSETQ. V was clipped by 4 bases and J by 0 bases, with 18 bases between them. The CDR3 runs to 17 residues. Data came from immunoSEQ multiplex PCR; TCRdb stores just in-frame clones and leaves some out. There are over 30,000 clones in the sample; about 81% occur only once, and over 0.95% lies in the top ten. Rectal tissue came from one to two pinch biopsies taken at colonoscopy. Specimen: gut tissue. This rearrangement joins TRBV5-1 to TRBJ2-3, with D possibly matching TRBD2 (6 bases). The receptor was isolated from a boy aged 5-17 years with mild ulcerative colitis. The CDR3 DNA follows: TGCGCCAGCAGCCCGGGTGGTAGCGGACATAGCACAGATACGCAGTATTTT. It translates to CASSPGGSGHSTDTQYF.